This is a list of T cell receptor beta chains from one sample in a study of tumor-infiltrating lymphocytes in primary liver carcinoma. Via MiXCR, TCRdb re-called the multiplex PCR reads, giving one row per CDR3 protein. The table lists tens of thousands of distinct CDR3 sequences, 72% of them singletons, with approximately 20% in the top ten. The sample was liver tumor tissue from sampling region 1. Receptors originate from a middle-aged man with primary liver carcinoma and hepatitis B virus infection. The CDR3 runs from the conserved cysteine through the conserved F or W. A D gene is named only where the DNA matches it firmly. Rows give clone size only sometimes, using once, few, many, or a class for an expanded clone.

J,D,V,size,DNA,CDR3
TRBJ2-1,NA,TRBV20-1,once,TGCAGTGCTTCCAATATAGCGTCAAGCTACAATGAGCAGTTCTTC,CSASNIASSYNEQFF
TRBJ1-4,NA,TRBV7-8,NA,TGTGCCTACAGCCCACTGGAGGGGCGAGGCGAAAAACTGTTTTTT,CAYSPLEGRGEKLFF
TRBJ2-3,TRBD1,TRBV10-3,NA,TGTGTCATCAGGGTTGGGACAGGTACAGATACGCAGTATTTT,CVIRVGTGTDTQYF
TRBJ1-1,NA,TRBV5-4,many,TGTGCCAGTAGGGGGGCGCCGGGTACTGAAGCTTTCTTT,CASRGAPGTEAFF
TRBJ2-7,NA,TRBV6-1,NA,TGTGCCAGCAGTGCTACAAGCGGATGGTGCCTGACCTCCTACGAGCAGTACTTC,CASSATSGWCLTSYEQYF
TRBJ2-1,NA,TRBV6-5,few,TGTGCCACCCGTAGGCGACGGGGTGAGCAGTTCTTC,CATRRRRGEQFF
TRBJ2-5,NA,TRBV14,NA,TGTGCCTGCAGCCGTAAGACACTACAAGAGACCCAGTACTTC,CACSRKTLQETQYF
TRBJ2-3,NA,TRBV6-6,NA,TGTGCCAGCAGTCTCTTTTTGGGGCAGGGGACATATACCCAGTATTTT,CASSLFLGQGTYTQYF
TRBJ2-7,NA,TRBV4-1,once,TGTGCCAGCAGTCCTCGGGGATGGGGCTCCTACGAGCAGTACTTC,CASSPRGWGSYEQYF
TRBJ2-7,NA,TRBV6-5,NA,TGTGCCAGCAGTAACGGGATGTACGAGCATTACTTC,CASSNGMYEHYF
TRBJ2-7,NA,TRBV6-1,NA,TGTGCCAGCAGTGAAGCGGGCGAGGTGACCTACGAGCAGTGCTTC,CASSEAGEVTYEQCF
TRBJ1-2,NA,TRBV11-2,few,TGTGCCAGCAACCCAGCCGACAAGGGCTATGGCTACACCTTC,CASNPADKGYGYTF
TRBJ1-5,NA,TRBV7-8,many,TGTGCCAGCAGCTTATGGTCCGGGCCCCAGCATTTT,CASSLWSGPQHF
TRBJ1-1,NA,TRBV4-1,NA,TGCGTCAGCAGCCAAGGGGGGGGCAGTAAGAACACTGAAGCTTTCTTT,CVSSQGGGSKNTEAFF
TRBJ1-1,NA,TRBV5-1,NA,TGCGCCAGCAGCCGGAAGACAGGCGGCGGAGGTAACATTGAAGCCTTCTTT,CASSRKTGGGGNIEAFF
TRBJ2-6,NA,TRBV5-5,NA,TGTACCAGCAGCCAAGCACCTGTTATCACTGGGGCCAACGTCCTGGCTTTC,CTSSQAPVITGANVLAF
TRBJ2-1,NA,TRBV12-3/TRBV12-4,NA,TGTGCCAGCAGTTACGGAGTAGCGTGTTACAATGAGCAGTTCTTC,CASSYGVACYNEQFF
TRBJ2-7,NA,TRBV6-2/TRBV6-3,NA,TGTACCAGCAGTTACGGGGATAGCTACGAGCGGTACTTC,CTSSYGDSYERYF
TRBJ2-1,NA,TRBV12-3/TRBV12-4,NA,TGTGGCAGCAGTTTCATACAGGGTGAGCAGTTCTTC,CGSSFIQGEQFF
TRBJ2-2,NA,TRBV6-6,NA,TGCGCCAGTCGAGGACGGACAAACACCGGGGAGCTGCTTTTT,CASRGRTNTGELLF
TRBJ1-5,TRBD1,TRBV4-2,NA,TGTGCCAGCAGCCCTGGAGGGGGCGGCAATCAGCCCCAGCATTTT,CASSPGGGGNQPQHF
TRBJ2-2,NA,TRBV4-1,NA,TGCGCCAGCAGTCGAGGCAGGGTTTTCACCGGGGAGCTGTTCTTT,CASSRGRVFTGELFF
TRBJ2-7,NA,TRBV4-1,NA,TGCGCCAGCAGCCGGGATTTAGCATTCACATCCGAGCAATACTTC,CASSRDLAFTSEQYF
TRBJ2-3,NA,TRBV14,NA,TGTGTCTGCAGCCATAATCCCGGGACCACTAGCACAGATACACAGTATTTT,CVCSHNPGTTSTDTQYF
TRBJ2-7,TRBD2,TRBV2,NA,TGTGCCAGCAGTGAAGAGGGTAGCGGGACGATTGGGCAGTACTTC,CASSEEGSGTIGQYF
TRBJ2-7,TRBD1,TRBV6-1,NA,TGTGCCATCGAGGGGGCACGGTACGGGCAATACTTC,CAIEGARYGQYF
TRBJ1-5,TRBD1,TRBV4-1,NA,TGCGCCAGCAGCCCTGGACAGGGGCCGGTCAATCAGCCTCAGCATTTT,CASSPGQGPVNQPQHF
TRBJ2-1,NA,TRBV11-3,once,TGTGCCAGCAGCCTCCGGGACGGGGTCTACAATGAGCAGTTCTTT,CASSLRDGVYNEQFF
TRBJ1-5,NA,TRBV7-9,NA,TGTGCCAACAGTGAAGGGGATCAGCCGCAACATTTT,CANSEGDQPQHF
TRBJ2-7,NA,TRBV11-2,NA,TGTGCCAGCAGCTTAAAACAGGATTTGGCGCAGTACTTC,CASSLKQDLAQYF
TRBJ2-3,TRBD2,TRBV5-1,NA,TGCGCCAGCAGCCCAGGGCTAGCGGATTTGGACGATACGCAGTATTTT,CASSPGLADLDDTQYF
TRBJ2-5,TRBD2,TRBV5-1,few,TGCGCCAGCAGCCCCCTAGCGGGTGGATCACAAGAGACCCACTACTTC,CASSPLAGGSQETHYF